This T cell receptor beta chain was sequenced in a study of cytomegalovirus exposure and HLA in healthy donors. The study's findings and limits: According to a subsequent analysis, TCR clusters identified in the first cohort showed a tendency to co-occur across the approximately 120 validation repertoires. Among TCR beta chains, those listed as cytomegalovirus-associated numbered approximately 150.

The CDR3 is 14 residues long. The V gene's germline CDR1 is SGHDT and CDR2 YYEEEE. Deletions cut 3 bases from V and 1 base from J, with 10 bases between. In the case of this clone: The antigen is undetermined.

The table came from immunoSEQ multiplex PCR; TCRdb's copy has only in-frame clones and leaves some out. The data contain some 250,000 clones, about 90% of them singletons. The donors were in the approximately 130-subject validation cohort; that cohort was separate from the 666-subject first cohort. Specimen: PBMCs. This sequence was found in a woman aged 25 to 45 in good health and CMV-seronegative. The chain recombines TRBV5-6 with TRBJ1-1, with a tentative D call TRBD1 (5 bases). The CDR3 sequence is CASSSGPRNTEAFF. The CDR3 nucleotides read TGTGCCAGCAGCTCGGGACCGCGGAACACTGAAGCTTTCTTT.